This TCR beta chain was sequenced for a study of T-cell reconstitution after alpha-beta-depleted transplantation in children (dated by TCRdb to about 2016). About the investigation overall: Using TCR repertoire profiling, the study quantitatively followed how T-cell immune reconstitution unfolded in children after TCRalphabeta/CD19-depleted allogeneic hematopoietic cell transplantation.

This clonotype occurred many times. Its antigen is unknown. No clone much larger than this one lies a single base away; base qualities are absent. The library was obtained by PCR. The run used an Illumina HiSeq 2500. To normalize quantification of the TCRbeta repertoire, the TCR libraries were built with molecular barcoding that relied on unique molecular identifiers. The public reads were quality trimmed at Q25 with fastp and then assembled into clones with MiXCR by TCRdb, keeping productive beta chains. Rows with one shared CDR3 protein collapse into an entry with the most common genes and DNA. The sample records more than 550,000 distinct CDR3 sequences, about 10% of which are singletons. Roughly 3.9% of the sample comes from the top ten. Including cysteine and phenylalanine, the CDR3 has 15 amino acids. CDR3 DNA only is kept here, 45 bases in frame from base 1. CDR1 and CDR2, looked up from the germline V gene, are SGDLS and YYNGEE. Germline trimming: 0 bases from V, 5 bases from J; junction bases outside gene matches: 6.

This chain is built from TRBV9 and TRBJ2-5; 8 nucleotides in the junction match TRBD2. The origin of this receptor is a human donor who donated a stem cell graft to a child with acute myeloid leukemia. Sequences were derived from PBMCs from the stem cell graft donor, sampled from the stem cell graft. The DNA is TGTGCCAGCAGCGTAGGAGGACTAGCCGTGGAGACCCAGTACTTC. The resulting protein is CASSVGGLAVETQYF.